The sequence of this TCR beta chain was determined in a study of tumor-infiltrating lymphocytes in oesophageal squamous cell carcinoma. V was trimmed by 5 bases and J by 3 bases, leaving 11 bases between them. The CDR3 runs 14 residues. CDR1 is SGHTA, CDR2 FQGNSA, per germline. TCRdb reprocessed the PCR reads with MiXCR, giving one entry per CDR3 protein. The data contain 16,000 or so distinct CDR3 sequences, approximately 56% of them singletons. The sample taken for sequencing was esophageal tumor tissue. The chain combines TRBV7-2 with TRBJ2-1; D remains unclear. This clonotype was obtained from a male donor with esophageal squamous cell carcinoma. The CDR3 is CASSLMLDYNEQFF. CDR3 nucleotides: TGTGCCAGCAGCCTTATGCTAGACTACAATGAGCAGTTCTTC.